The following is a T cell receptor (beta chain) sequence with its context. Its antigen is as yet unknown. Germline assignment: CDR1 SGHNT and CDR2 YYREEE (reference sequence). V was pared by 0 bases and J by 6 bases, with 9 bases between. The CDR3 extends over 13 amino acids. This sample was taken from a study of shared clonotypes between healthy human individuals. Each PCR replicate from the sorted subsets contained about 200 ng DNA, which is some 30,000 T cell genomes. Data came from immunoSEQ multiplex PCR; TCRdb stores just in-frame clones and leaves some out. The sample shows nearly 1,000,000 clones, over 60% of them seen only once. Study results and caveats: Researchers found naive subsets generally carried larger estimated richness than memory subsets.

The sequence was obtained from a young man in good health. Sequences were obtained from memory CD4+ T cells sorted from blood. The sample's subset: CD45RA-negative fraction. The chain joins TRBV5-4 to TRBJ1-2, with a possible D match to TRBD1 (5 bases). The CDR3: CASSLAGPNGYTF. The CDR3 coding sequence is TGTGCCAGCAGCTTGGCGGGGCCAAATGGCTACACCTTC.